This T cell receptor (beta chain) emerged from a study of Graves' ophthalmopathy and Graves' hyperthyroidism. Study observations and caveats: Classification of ophthalmopathy versus stable hyperthyroidism by a 13-signature model yielded 85% to 90% sensitivity and just over 80% specificity.

RNA transcripts yielded amplified TCR beta CDR3 regions. The first round was an RT-PCR with HTBI primers, and the second round was a multiplex PCR. TCRdb reprocessed the multiplex PCR reads via MiXCR and lists one record per CDR3 protein. The table shows 350,000 to 400,000 distinct CDR3 sequences, with around 18% occurring only once. CDR3 length: 12 amino acids. Germline CDR1 and CDR2: SGHVS and FQNEAQ. V was pared by 2 bases and J by 9 bases, with 7 bases between. This clonotype was recorded many times. Its antigen is undetermined. The TCR comes from a young woman with Graves' ophthalmopathy. V is TRBV7-8 and J is TRBJ2-2; D remains unclear. Sequencing was carried out using peripheral blood. CDR3 loop: CASSLKQRELFF. In DNA form, the CDR3 reads TGTGCCAGCAGCTTAAAGCAACGGGAGCTGTTTTTT. The full variable domain, in which reference TRBV7-8 and TRBJ2-2 provide the parts outside the CDR3, is GAGVSQSPRYKVAKRGQDVALRCDPISGHVSLFWYQQALGQGPEFLTYFQNEAQLDKSGLPSDRFFAERPEGSVSTLKIQRTQQEDSAVYLCASSLKQRELFFGEGSRLTVL.